A selection of T cell receptor beta chains follows, all from one sample in a study of glioma-infiltrating T cells. MiXCR, run by TCRdb on the multiplex PCR reads, gives a single entry per CDR3 protein. The data contain approximately 400,000 distinct CDR3 sequences, less than 50% of them singletons. Sequenced sample: glioma tissue, nonneoplastic brain tissue, or PBMCs (not recorded which). The source is a human donor with low-grade glioma or glioblastoma, undergoing nonglioma brain surgery, or in good health (not recorded which). The CDR3 runs from the conserved cysteine through the conserved F or W. The D gene is left open where the match is weak. Size values are once, few and many counts, or a class for expanded clones, and some rows have none.

v_call	j_call	clone_size	d_call	cdr3_aa	cdr3_nt
TRBV6-2/TRBV6-3	TRBJ2-7	few	TRBD1	CASSYRRTGAADEQYF	TGTGCCAGCAGTTACCGTAGGACAGGAGCCGCCGACGAGCAGTACTTC
TRBV15	TRBJ1-2	-	-	CASSQEGVVRGYGYTF	TGTGCCAGCAGCCAAGAAGGAGTGGTGAGGGGCTATGGCTACACCTTC
TRBV29-1	TRBJ2-5	-	TRBD1	CSAETGRETQYF	TGCAGCGCCGAGACAGGGCGGGAGACCCAGTACTTC
TRBV5-4	TRBJ2-5	-	TRBD1	CASSPPGQGEETQYF	TGTGCCAGCAGCCCTCCGGGACAGGGAGAAGAGACCCAGTACTTC
TRBV28	TRBJ1-5	few	-	CASSLRDQPQHF	TGTGCCAGCAGTTTAAGAGATCAGCCCCAGCATTTT
TRBV5-4	TRBJ1-1	few	TRBD1	CASSLGQGLNTEAFF	TGTGCCAGCAGCCTAGGACAGGGTTTGAACACTGAAGCTTTCTTT
TRBV19	TRBJ2-1	-	-	CASSPLAEVGYNEQSF	TGTGCCAGTAGCCCTTTAGCGGAAGTGGGGTACAATGAGCAGTCCTTC
TRBV6-2/TRBV6-3	TRBJ2-1	-	-	CASRYSPPTGIYNDQFF	TGTGCCAGCCGTTACTCACCACCTACAGGGATCTACAATGATCAGTTCTTC
TRBV27	TRBJ1-5	many	TRBD1	CASSLTGYQPQHF	TGTGCCAGCAGTTTGACAGGGTATCAGCCCCAGCATTTT
TRBV5-1	TRBJ2-1	few	-	CASSLGSDPRGYNEQFF	TGCGCCAGCAGCTTGGGGTCGGACCCCCGCGGCTACAATGAGCAGTTCTTC
TRBV4-2	TRBJ2-5	few	TRBD1	CASSLAPTRGLGETQYF	TGTGCCAGCAGCTTAGCGCCAACCAGGGGGCTTGGAGAGACCCAGTACTTC
TRBV7-2	TRBJ1-6	few	TRBD1	CASSLAAGQINSPLHF	TGTGCCAGCAGCTTAGCCGCGGGACAGATAAATTCACCCCTCCACTTT
TRBV2	TRBJ1-4	-	-	CASSPSPGTLPKLFF	TGTGCCAGCAGTCCGTCCCCCGGGACCCTTCCAAAACTGTTTTTT
TRBV27	TRBJ2-3	few	TRBD2	CASSSSGGENTQYF	TGTGCCAGCAGTTCCAGCGGGGGCGAGAATACGCAGTATTTT
TRBV11-2	TRBJ1-3	many	-	CASSLARGLFSGNTIYF	TGTGCCAGCAGCTTAGCAAGGGGACTATTCTCTGGAAACACCATATATTTT
TRBV18	TRBJ2-1	-	-	CASPPRDGSSYNEQFF	TGTGCCAGCCCACCTCGAGACGGAAGCTCCTACAATGAGCAGTTCTTC
TRBV6-2/TRBV6-3	TRBJ2-7	many	-	CASSPQGRHDYEQYF	TGTGCCAGCAGTCCACAGGGGAGGCATGACTACGAGCAGTACTTC
TRBV27	TRBJ2-7	many	-	CASRQFRDGIYEQYF	TGTGCCAGCAGGCAATTCCGGGACGGAATCTACGAGCAGTACTTC
TRBV29-1	TRBJ1-1	once	-	CSAGPRLNTEAFF	TGCAGCGCTGGTCCTAGGTTGAACACTGAAGCTTTCTTT
TRBV5-1	TRBJ1-6	-	TRBD1	CASSLVGQYSPLHF	TGCGCCAGCAGCTTGGTGGGACAGTATTCACCCCTCCACTTT
TRBV2	TRBJ2-1	once	-	CASSQLRATYNEQFF	TGTGCCAGCAGCCAGCTGCGGGCCACCTACAATGAGCAGTTCTTC
TRBV7-8	TRBJ2-3	few	-	CASSLRQVQDTQYF	TGTGCCAGCAGCTTAAGACAGGTGCAAGATACGCAGTATTTT
TRBV4-1	TRBJ2-1	-	-	CASSQEAGTYVEQFF	TGCGCCAGCAGCCAAGAGGCAGGGACTTACGTTGAGCAGTTCTTC
TRBV7-9	TRBJ2-7	-	-	CASSFGQEDEQYF	TGTGCCAGCAGCTTTGGTCAGGAGGACGAGCAGTACTTC
TRBV20-1	TRBJ1-6	-	-	CSARDLPLSGDNSPLHF	TGCAGTGCTAGAGATCTTCCCCTGTCCGGGGATAATTCACCCCTCCACTTT
TRBV6-6	TRBJ2-1	-	TRBD2	CASSYSVGGSTEQFF	TGTGCCAGCAGTTACTCGGTGGGCGGGAGCACTGAGCAGTTCTTC
TRBV4-3	TRBJ2-1	many	-	CASSQDRGAAYNEQFF	TGCGCCAGCAGCCAAGATCGCGGCGCCGCCTACAATGAGCAGTTCTTC
TRBV20-1	TRBJ1-1	many	-	CSARGKGYTEAFF	TGCAGTGCTAGAGGAAAGGGCTACACTGAAGCTTTCTTT
TRBV20-1	TRBJ2-1	many	TRBD1	CSVSRGIYNEQFF	TGCAGTGTTAGCAGGGGGATTTACAATGAGCAGTTCTTC